A single sample is the source of the 15 T cell receptor beta chains below, sequenced in a study of blood T cell repertoires in COVID-19. Sequencing was performed with immunoSEQ multiplex PCR; in TCRdb, only in-frame clones are kept and a portion is missing. The sample records some 360,000 clones, roughly 87% being singletons. The sample taken for sequencing was peripheral blood. The origin of the receptors is an older woman with COVID-19, enrolled during active disease.

This chain connects TRBV4-1 to TRBJ1-6; unclear D gene. Looked up from germline, CDR1 is MGHRA and CDR2 is YSYEKL. This CDR3 comprises 21 residues. V was cut by 0 bases and J by 0 bases, with 21 bases left in between. CDR3 loop: CASSQDTTPRHFSSYNSPLHF. CDR3 in DNA: TGCGCCAGCAGCCAAGACACCACCCCTCGCCATTTTAGCTCCTATAATTCACCCCTCCACTTT.

The rearrangement joins TRBV10-1 to TRBJ2-1; tentatively, D is TRBD2 (5 bases). Trimming removed 6 bases at V and 2 bases at J, with 11 bases between. The germline V gene has CDR1 WNHNN and CDR2 SYGVQD (reference sequence). This CDR3 contains 14 residues. Here the CDR3 DNA reads TGCGCCAGCAGCGGGGATCACCCCTACAATGAGCAGTTCTTC. Encoded protein: CASSGDHPYNEQFF.

The sample holds one count of this clone. The CDR3 spells CASTPGGQGEQFF. The CDR3 DNA is TGTGCCAGCACCCCGGGGGGCCAAGGTGAGCAGTTCTTC. The rearrangement joins TRBV7-2 to TRBJ2-1, with D possibly TRBD2 on 7 matching bases. The CDR3 extends over 13 amino acids. V was trimmed by 7 bases and J by 9 bases, leaving 16 bases between them. Germline CDR1 SGHTA, CDR2 FQGNSA.

The CDR3 region has the DNA TGTGCCAGCAGCTTAAGTCGTGGACAGTCACCCCTCCACTTT. Protein: CASSLSRGQSPLHF. The rearrangement links TRBV7-8 to TRBJ1-6; tentative D call: TRBD1 (6 bases). V lost 2 bases to trimming and J lost 10 bases, with 12 bases between them. CDR1 is SGHVS, CDR2 FQNEAQ, per germline. CDR3 length equals 14 residues.

V usage is TRBV19 and J usage is TRBJ2-7, with D possibly matching TRBD2 (7 bases). Trimming took off 3 bases at V and 6 bases at J, with 18 bases between the two ends. Germline loops: CDR1 LNHDA, CDR2 SQIVND (reference sequence). This CDR3 has 15 amino acids. CDR3 protein: CASSIGGHAVPEQYF. The CDR3 DNA reads as TGTGCCAGTAGTATCGGGGGGCACGCGGTACCCGAGCAGTACTTC. The whole variable domain, filled in from reference TRBV19 and TRBJ2-7, reads DGGITQSPKYLFRKEGQNVTLSCEQNLNHDAMYWYRQDPGQGLRLIYYSQIVNDFQKGDIAEGYSVSREKKESFPLTVTSAQKNPTAFYLCASSIGGHAVPEQYFGPGTRLTVT.

The chain couples TRBV7-6 to TRBJ1-5; D is unresolved. CDR1 and CDR2 from the germline V gene are SGHVS and FNYEAQ. The V end lost 4 bases, the J end lost 8 bases, and 15 bases lay between the germline ends. The CDR3 is 14 residues long. This chain's CDR3 is CASSSLPGIEPQHF. The CDR3 bases are TGTGCCAGCAGCTCTCTTCCGGGGATAGAGCCCCAGCATTTT.

The chain uses TRBV30 and TRBJ1-2, with 8 bases identical to TRBD1. Germline V lookup: CDR1 GTSNPN, CDR2 SVGIG (reference sequence). There are 12 residues in the CDR3. V lost 3 bases to trimming and J lost 4 bases; unmatched junction nucleotides: 1. The CDR3 DNA reads as TGTGCCTGGAGGGACAGGGTCTATGGCTACACCTTC. It encodes CAWRDRVYGYTF.

J is TRBJ2-7 and V is TRBV3-1 (or the pseudogene TRBV3-2); 7 bases are a match to TRBD1. The V and J ends lost 5 bases and 6 bases, in that order; junction bases with no gene match: 4. From germline, CDR1 is LGHDT and CDR2 YNNKEL (reference sequence). CDR3 size: 12 residues. CDR3 protein: CASSYTGVEQYF. The CDR3, as DNA: TGTGCCAGCAGCTACACAGGGGTCGAGCAGTACTTC.

The chain carries TRBV28 and TRBJ1-2; D may be TRBD1 (6 bases). V lost 7 bases, J lost 2 bases, and 17 bases lay in between. The CDR3 length is 15 residues. CDR1 MDHEN and CDR2 SYDVKM come from the germline V gene. This chain's CDR3 is CASTEGGVGNYGYTF. CDR3 coding DNA: TGTGCCAGCACCGAGGGGGGGGTAGGAAACTATGGCTACACCTTC.

V is TRBV7-9 and J is TRBJ1-3, with D perhaps TRBD1 (5 bases). V lost 5 bases to trimming and J lost 3 bases, with 11 bases between them. This CDR3 is built from 14 residues. CDR1 and CDR2 (germline): SEHNR, FQNEAQ (reference sequence). The CDR3 is CASSIPQGGNTIYF. The CDR3 DNA follows: TGTGCCAGCAGCATCCCTCAGGGTGGAAACACCATATATTTT.

The rearrangement links TRBV4-1 to TRBJ1-2; tentatively, D is TRBD1 (5 bases). The CDR3 sequence is 18 residues long. In germline, CDR1 is MGHRA, CDR2 YSYEKL. Trimming pared 4 bases from V and 4 bases from J, leaving 25 bases between. The CDR3 DNA reads as TGCGCCAGCAGCCGACCCGGGACGGAGCGGGCGAGTGGCTATGGCTACACCTTC. Its protein product is CASSRPGTERASGYGYTF.

The count of this clone is one. The chain joins TRBV5-5 to TRBJ1-1; 8 bases map to TRBD1. The CDR3 extends over 14 amino acids. Germline-derived CDR1 and CDR2 are SGHKS and YYEKEE (reference sequence). The V segment lost 2 bases and the J segment 7 bases; nucleotides outside the gene matches: 7. CDR3 coding DNA: TGTGCCAGCAGCTTTACAGGGGGTTTTGGTGAAGCTTTCTTT. Protein sequence: CASSFTGGFGEAFF.

This clone was observed a single time. The chain links TRBV28 to TRBJ1-2; the D is unclear. V dropped 5 bases and J dropped 2 bases, with 6 bases sitting between them. The CDR3 consists of 12 residues. The germline gives CDR1 MDHEN, CDR2 SYDVKM. CDR3 in amino acids: CASSVKNYGYTF. In nucleotides, the CDR3 is TGTGCCAGCAGTGTCAAAAACTATGGCTACACCTTC.

The rearrangement joins TRBV5-4 to TRBJ1-5; TRBD1 is a possible D gene (5 bases). Trimming removed 0 bases at V and 5 bases at J, with 9 bases between. This CDR3 region has 14 residues. Germline V lookup: CDR1 SGHNT, CDR2 YYREEE (reference sequence). CDR3 sequence (DNA): TGTGCCAGCAGCTTGGCAGGGAGGGATCAGCCCCAGCATTTT. Translated: CASSLAGRDQPQHF.

The sample holds one count of this clone. This sequence joins TRBV9 and TRBJ1-6; D call uncertain. Germline CDR1 reads SGDLS; CDR2 reads YYNGEE. The CDR3 is made up of 15 amino acids. The germline V and J ends were trimmed by 4 bases and 0 bases, with 8 bases remaining between them. CDR3 loop: CASSTSSSYNSPLHF. In DNA, the CDR3 is TGTGCCAGCAGCACTTCGAGCTCCTATAATTCACCCCTCCACTTT.